These 8 T cell receptor beta chains originate from one sample sequenced in a study of radiotherapy plus CTLA-4 blockade in lung cancer. Measured with immunoSEQ multiplex PCR; TCRdb has only the in-frame clones, and not every one. The sample lists about 32,000 clones, about 81% occurring once. The material sequenced was peripheral blood, taken from a patient treated with radiotherapy plus ipilimumab. Receptors were obtained from a human donor with non-small cell lung cancer that progressed on radiotherapy plus ipilimumab.

The table lists this clone with a few counts. The chain has TRBV5-6 and TRBJ1-2; 8 nucleotides match TRBD1. The CDR3 covers 15 residues. Germline CDR1 is SGHDT and CDR2 is YYEEEE. V shed 5 bases and J 3 bases; nucleotides not matched to a gene: 9. The DNA of the CDR3 is TGTGCCAGCAGTGATGTGACAGGGGTATACTATGGCTACACCTTC. It encodes CASSDVTGVYYGYTF.

This clone was counted a single time. This rearrangement joins TRBV10-3 to TRBJ1-2; 8 bases agree with TRBD1. The CDR3 consists of 14 residues. CDR1 ENHRY and CDR2 SYGVKD come from the germline V gene. The trim removed 2 bases at V and 2 bases at J, leaving 1 base unmatched. The CDR3 sequence: CAISEDRGNYGYTF. CDR3 bases: TGTGCCATCAGTGAGGACAGGGGAAACTATGGCTACACCTTC.

The J gene is TRBJ2-1, the V gene TRBV7-9; the match to TRBD2 covers 9 bases. V lost 1 base, J lost 4 bases, and 2 bases stayed unmatched. Germline lookup yields CDR1 SEHNR and CDR2 FQNEAQ (reference sequence). The CDR3 loop spans 15 amino acids. The CDR3 region has the DNA TGTGCCAGCAGCTTAGGGACTAGCGAATACAATGAGCAGTTCTTC. This sequence encodes CASSLGTSEYNEQFF. Complete variable domain (other parts from reference TRBV7-9 and TRBJ2-1): DTGVSQNPRHKITKRGQNVTFRCDPISEHNRLYWYRQTLGQGPEFLTYFQNEAQLEKSRLLSDRFSAERPKGSFSTLEIQRTEQGDSAMYLCASSLGTSEYNEQFFGPGTRLTVL.

The chain couples TRBV11-2 to TRBJ1-5; 7 nucleotides align to TRBD1. Germline trimming cut 4 bases from V and 4 bases from J; bases unmatched to any gene: 7. Germline CDR1 SGHAT, CDR2 FQNNGV. This CDR3 has 15 residues. The CDR3 DNA follows: TGTGCCAGCAGCTCACAAACAGGGGATAATCAGCCCCAGCATTTT. Translated: CASSSQTGDNQPQHF.

The chain uses TRBV4-1 and TRBJ2-3; 9 nucleotides match TRBD1. CDR1 and CDR2 (germline): MGHRA, YSYEKL. The CDR3 is made up of 19 amino acids. The junction had 12 bases not matched to a gene; V was cut back by 1 base and J by 1 base. DNA of the CDR3: TGCGCCAGCAGCCAAGGGGTCCCACAACAGGGGGCCGGCACAGATACGCAGTATTTT. Translating gives CASSQGVPQQGAGTDTQYF.

This clone was seen only a few times. The rearrangement joins TRBV5-6 to TRBJ2-7; TRBD2 matches 15 bases. This CDR3 is 14 amino acids long. V gave up 7 bases and J gave up 5 bases; unmatched junction bases: 4. Germline CDR1 SGHDT, CDR2 YYEEEE. The CDR3 nucleotides are TGTGCCAGCGGACTAGCGGGGGGGTACCACGAGCAGTACTTC. This encodes CASGLAGGYHEQYF.

Judged by abundance, this clone is large. This chain links TRBV21-1 with TRBJ1-5. TRBV21-1 corresponds to a pseudogene. This CDR3 spans 14 amino acids. The CDR3 nucleotides read TGTGCCAGCAGCAAAGGTGGGGGGAATCAGCCCCAGCATTTT. As protein: CASSKGGGNQPQHF.

The chain employs TRBV29-1 and TRBJ2-7; 9 bases are shared with TRBD1. CDR1 is SQVTM and CDR2 is ANQGSEA in the germline V gene. There are 13 residues in the CDR3. The CDR3 spells CSVRRDREHEQYF. As DNA, the CDR3 is TGCAGTGTCCGCCGGGACAGGGAACACGAGCAGTACTTC.